This T cell receptor beta chain was identified in a study of shared clonotypes between healthy human individuals. The CDR3 totals 15 residues. V shed 8 bases and J 5 bases; nucleotides not matched to a gene: 13. Germline values: CDR1 SNHLY, CDR2 FYNNEI. TCRdb's copy holds only in-frame clones and misses some; the assay was immunoSEQ multiplex PCR. The repertoire holds over 2 million clones, with 95% as singletons. The V call is TRBV2, the J call TRBJ2-5; 8 nucleotides align to TRBD2. The sequenced sample consisted of naive CD4+ T cells sorted from blood. Subset in this sample: CD45RA+ positively selected. The receptor was isolated from a man younger than 35 in good health. The CDR3 DNA reads TGTGCCAGCGGGGGGTTTAGCGGGGTTATGGAGACCCAGTACTTC. Translation gives CASGGFSGVMETQYF.